A selection of T cell receptor beta chains follows, all from one sample in a study of blood T cell repertoires in COVID-19. Only in-frame clones appear in the TCRdb table, and some are missing; sequencing was by immunoSEQ multiplex PCR. The sample carries roughly 170,000 clones, about 85% recorded once. The specimen was peripheral blood. The source of these receptors is a man in his sixties who had recovered from COVID-19. The CDR3 runs from the conserved cysteine through the conserved F or W. The D gene is left open where the match is weak. Rows may omit the clone size; those that give it use once, few, many or a size class.

D: NA; V: TRBV4-1; size: NA; J: TRBJ1-1; CDR3: CASSQGGNGGNTEAFF; DNA: TGCGCCAGCAGCCAAGGGGGAAATGGAGGGAACACTGAAGCTTTCTTT
D: NA; V: TRBV7-9; size: NA; J: TRBJ1-2; CDR3: CASSSGEDDGYTF; DNA: TGTGCCAGCAGCTCCGGGGAGGACGATGGCTACACCTTC
D: TRBD1; V: TRBV2; size: NA; J: TRBJ1-5; CDR3: CASAGTTGANQPQHF; DNA: TGTGCCAGCGCAGGCACTACAGGGGCCAATCAGCCCCAGCATTTT
D: NA; V: TRBV7-2; size: NA; J: TRBJ1-1; CDR3: CASSLRGTEGSNTEAFF; DNA: TGTGCCAGCAGCTTAAGAGGGACTGAGGGTTCGAACACTGAAGCTTTCTTT
D: NA; V: TRBV9; size: NA; J: TRBJ2-1; CDR3: CASSEQGSSTLNYNEQFF; DNA: TGTGCCAGCAGCGAACAGGGATCCTCAACCTTAAACTACAATGAGCAGTTCTTC
D: NA; V: TRBV15; size: NA; J: TRBJ2-7; CDR3: CATSRERSYEQYF; DNA: TGTGCCACCAGCAGAGAACGGTCCTACGAGCAGTACTTC
D: NA; V: TRBV5-1; size: NA; J: TRBJ1-3; CDR3: CASKPVGAGNTIYF; DNA: TGCGCCAGCAAACCTGTAGGGGCTGGAAACACCATATATTTT
D: NA; V: TRBV18; size: NA; J: TRBJ1-1; CDR3: CASIRGDPLDTEAFF; DNA: TGTGCCAGCATAAGAGGCGACCCACTGGACACTGAAGCTTTCTTT
D: NA; V: TRBV29-1; size: NA; J: TRBJ2-5; CDR3: CSVSGGDQETQYF; DNA: TGCAGCGTTTCAGGAGGGGACCAAGAGACCCAGTACTTC
D: NA; V: TRBV4-1; size: NA; J: TRBJ2-7; CDR3: CASSQAARGAISYEQYF; DNA: TGCGCCAGCAGCCAAGCTGCACGAGGAGCTATTTCCTACGAGCAGTACTTC
D: NA; V: TRBV27; size: NA; J: TRBJ2-7; CDR3: CASSLDFTGSYEQYF; DNA: TGTGCCAGCAGTTTAGACTTTACTGGCTCCTACGAGCAGTACTTC
D: TRBD1; V: TRBV18; size: NA; J: TRBJ1-2; CDR3: CASSLYSGTGSGYTF; DNA: TGTGCCAGCTCACTCTACTCCGGGACAGGGAGTGGCTACACCTTC
D: TRBD1; V: TRBV30; size: NA; J: TRBJ1-5; CDR3: CAWDRGESNQPQHF; DNA: TGTGCCTGGGACAGGGGGGAGAGCAATCAGCCCCAGCATTTT
D: NA; V: TRBV5-4; size: once; J: TRBJ2-2; CDR3: CASSRDRGGENTGELFF; DNA: TGTGCCAGCAGCCGAGACCGAGGGGGAGAGAACACCGGGGAGCTGTTTTTT
D: TRBD1; V: TRBV27; size: NA; J: TRBJ1-4; CDR3: CASKPGRTGEKLFF; DNA: TGTGCCAGCAAACCTGGGAGGACAGGTGAAAAACTGTTTTTT
D: TRBD1; V: TRBV4-3; size: once; J: TRBJ1-2; CDR3: CASSQDGQGPYYGYTF; DNA: TGCGCCAGCAGCCAAGATGGACAGGGGCCATACTATGGCTACACCTTC
D: NA; V: TRBV20-1; size: NA; J: TRBJ1-4; CDR3: CSASPTNEKLFF; DNA: TGCAGTGCTAGTCCGACTAATGAAAAACTGTTTTTT
D: NA; V: TRBV6-5; size: NA; J: TRBJ1-5; CDR3: CASSYSRPGSNQPQHF; DNA: TGTGCCAGCAGTTACTCGCGACCGGGGAGCAATCAGCCCCAGCATTTT
D: NA; V: TRBV6-5; size: NA; J: TRBJ1-1; CDR3: CASGAENTEAFF; DNA: TGTGCCAGTGGGGCGGAGAACACTGAAGCTTTCTTT
D: TRBD2; V: TRBV2; size: NA; J: TRBJ2-1; CDR3: CASTPSGGAGNEQFF; DNA: TGTGCCAGCACCCCTAGCGGGGGGGCCGGGAATGAGCAGTTCTTC